One T cell receptor (beta chain) is described in this entry. Its antigen is unidentified. The record originates from a study of a mutant IDH1 vaccine in newly diagnosed glioma. Time point meaning: week 23, last vaccination. A single vaccine dose contained 300 ug of mutant IDH1 20-mer peptide, and topical imiquimod was used with it. V gave up 2 bases and J gave up 3 bases, with 10 bases separating them. The CDR3 sequence is 14 residues long. Germline CDR1 and CDR2: MNHNS and SASEGT. Only in-frame clones appear in the TCRdb table, and some are missing; sequencing was by immunoSEQ multiplex PCR. This sample has about 44,000 clones, with around 90% found just once.

The chain uses TRBV6-1 and TRBJ1-1, with a weak D call TRBD1 (6 bases). Sequenced material: PBMCs, taken from a glioma patient whose treatment included an IDH1 peptide vaccine. The receptor was derived from a man aged 45-65 years with glioma. CDR3 nucleotides: TGTGCCAGCAGTGAAAGGGGGGCGGACACTGAAGCTTTCTTT. Translated: CASSERGADTEAFF.